The clone carrying this T cell receptor (beta chain) occurred many times. Its antigen remains unidentified. The V end was cut by 0 bases, the J end by 4 bases, with 11 bases between. This CDR3 region has 16 residues. Germline loops: CDR1 SGHRS, CDR2 YFSETQ. The entry originates in a study of CD8 T cells in ankylosing spondylitis. Study results and limitations: Several highly homologous variants made up a TCR beta motif, and this motif appeared characteristic of ankylosing spondylitis blood. Certain motif variants had earlier been reported in reactive arthritis synovial fluid and blood. CD8+ by phenotype, disease-linked clones were relatively rare in peripheral blood.

Scientists made TCR beta libraries using quantitative 5'-RACE with molecular barcodes. A single record per CDR3 protein comes from TCRdb applying MiXCR to the 5' RACE reads. In the table there are about 500,000 distinct CDR3 sequences, roughly 13% of which are singletons. The chain employs TRBV5-1 and TRBJ2-6; D perhaps matches TRBD1 (6 bases). Sequencing was carried out using blood, either unsorted or a sorted T cell fraction (not recorded which). The clonotype was recovered from a male donor with ankylosing spondylitis. As DNA, the CDR3 is TGCGCCAGCAGCTTGGTTACAGGGATCGGGGCCAACGTCCTGACTTTC. Its protein is CASSLVTGIGANVLTF. Full variable domain (remainder filled in from reference TRBV5-1 and TRBJ2-6): KAGVTQTPRYLIKTRGQQVTLSCSPISGHRSVSWYQQTPGQGLQFLFEYFSETQRNKGNFPGRFSGRQFSNSRSEMNVSTLELGDSALYLCASSLVTGIGANVLTFGAGSRLTVL.